The 24 T cell receptor beta chains in this list originate from one sample, sequenced in a study of shared T cell receptors in the human thymus. Data came from immunoSEQ multiplex PCR; TCRdb stores just in-frame clones and leaves some out. The repertoire holds fewer than 700,000 clones, roughly 88% seen once, with 0.008% to 0.011% in the top ten. The sample also formed part of further work on human thymus T cells.

Sequencing input: thymocytes. The receptors were gathered from a boy in the first two years of life with a congenital heart defect.

This chain connects TRBV28 to TRBJ2-7, with D perhaps matching TRBD1 (6 bases). This CDR3 comprises 14 residues. Deletions cut 3 bases from V and 2 bases from J, with 11 bases between. From germline, CDR1 is MDHEN and CDR2 SYDVKM. CDR3 DNA sequence: TGTGCCAGCAGTTTCCTGGGGGCCCCCTACGAGCAGTACTTC. It yields the protein CASSFLGAPYEQYF.

The chain combines TRBV7-6 with TRBJ2-7; 8 nucleotides agree with TRBD1. The CDR3 is made up of 13 amino acids. Germline V CDR1 and CDR2: SGHVS, FNYEAQ. V was clipped by 6 bases and J by 1 base; unmatched bases: 2. CDR3 coding DNA: TGTGCCAGCAGACAGGGGGAATCCTACGAGCAGTACTTC. It translates to CASRQGESYEQYF.

The J gene is TRBJ2-3, the V gene TRBV7-8, with 8 nucleotides matching TRBD2. V lost 0 bases to trimming and J lost 2 bases; unmatched junction nucleotides: 7. The CDR3 runs to 17 residues. Germline V lookup: CDR1 SGHVS, CDR2 FQNEAQ. The chain's CDR3 is CASSLASSREDTDTQYF. CDR3 nucleotide sequence: TGTGCCAGCAGCTTAGCGAGTTCGCGGGAGGACACAGATACGCAGTATTTT.

The rearrangement uses TRBV27 and TRBJ1-3; tentative D call: TRBD1 (5 bases). Germline V gene data show CDR1 as MNHEY and CDR2 as SMNVEV (reference sequence). With 0 bases removed from V and 4 bases from J, the gap between germline ends came to 13 bases. CDR3 size: 16 residues. The CDR3 region has the DNA TGTGCCAGCAGTTTATCTGGGGAGGCAGGGGGAAACACCATATATTTT. Translating gives CASSLSGEAGGNTIYF.

J is TRBJ1-6 and V is TRBV5-1, with 8 bases aligning to TRBD1. Germline lookup yields CDR1 SGHRS and CDR2 YFSETQ. This CDR3 spans 15 amino acids. Losses at the gene ends were 3 bases for V and 8 bases for J; bases not matched to a gene: 7. CDR3 protein: CASSWRTGLDSPLHF. The DNA of the CDR3 is TGCGCCAGCAGCTGGCGGACAGGGCTGGATTCACCCCTCCACTTT.

The chain has TRBV27 and TRBJ2-7; TRBD2 agrees at 14 bases. Trimming removed 0 bases from V and 1 base from J; junction bases left unmatched: 11. Germline CDR1 and CDR2: MNHEY and SMNVEV (reference sequence). The CDR3 consists of 20 residues. The CDR3 coding sequence is TGTGCCAGCAGTTTATCTTACCGAACCCGGACTAGCGGGAGGTCCTACGAGCAGTACTTC. Protein sequence: CASSLSYRTRTSGRSYEQYF.

The chain recombines TRBV9 with TRBJ2-1, with TRBD1 as a possible D gene (6 bases). The CDR3 is made up of 18 amino acids. V was shortened by 3 bases and J by 4 bases, with 23 bases between the two germline ends. Looked up from germline, CDR1 is SGDLS and CDR2 is YYNGEE. In DNA form, the CDR3 reads TGTGCCAGCAGCGCCCGAGGCCACAGGGCCCCCGTGTACAATGAGCAGTTCTTC. It specifies CASSARGHRAPVYNEQFF.

This clone was detected only a few times. The chain is built from TRBV28 and TRBJ2-7, with TRBD1 matching over 8 bases. The germline gives CDR1 MDHEN, CDR2 SYDVKM. V dropped 6 bases and J dropped 6; count of bases not matched to a gene: 4. The CDR3 contains 12 residues. The CDR3 protein is CASSMDRAEQYF. CDR3 nucleotide sequence: TGTGCCAGCAGCATGGACAGGGCCGAGCAGTACTTC. The full variable domain, completed using reference TRBV28 and TRBJ2-7, is DVKVTQSSRYLVKRTGEKVFLECVQDMDHENMFWYRQDPGLGLRLIYFSYDVKMKEKGDIPEGYSVSREKKERFSLILESASTNQTSMYLCASSMDRAEQYFGPGTRLTVT.

V and J are TRBV2 and TRBJ2-7; maybe TRBD1 (5 bases). CDR3 length: 14 amino acids. The germline V and J ends were trimmed by 6 bases and 5 bases, with 17 bases remaining between them. CDR1 SNHLY and CDR2 FYNNEI come from the germline V gene. The CDR3: CASRATGRQHEQYF. CDR3 nucleotides: TGTGCCAGCAGAGCAACCGGACGACAGCACGAGCAGTACTTC. The full variable domain, with the rest looked up from reference TRBV2 and TRBJ2-7, is EPEVTQTPSHQVTQMGQEVILRCVPISNHLYFYWYRQILGQKVEFLVSFYNNEISEKSEIFDDQFSVERPDGSNFTLKIRSTKLEDSAMYFCASRATGRQHEQYFGPGTRLTVT.

The chain recombines TRBV25-1 with TRBJ1-1; D is uncertain. This CDR3 has 14 amino acids. Germline V gene sequence: CDR1 MGHDK, CDR2 SYGVNS. Between the trimmed V and J ends, which lost 2 bases and 4 bases, there was a span of 11 bases. The CDR3 loop is CASSERQDGTEAFF. In DNA, the CDR3 is TGTGCCAGCAGTGAAAGGCAGGATGGCACTGAAGCTTTCTTT. The full variable domain, in which reference TRBV25-1 and TRBJ1-1 provide the parts outside the CDR3, is EADIYQTPRYLVIGTGKKITLECSQTMGHDKMYWYQQDPGMELHLIHYSYGVNSTEKGDLSSESTVSRIRTEHFPLTLESARPSHTSQYLCASSERQDGTEAFFGQGTRLTVV.

This clone was counted a single time. The chain recombines TRBV5-1 with TRBJ2-7; 10 bases line up with TRBD2. The CDR3 covers 15 residues. The trim removed 0 bases at V and 7 bases at J, leaving 7 bases unmatched. Germline CDR1 SGHRS, CDR2 YFSETQ. The CDR3 loop reads CASSLEAGGLEEQYF. The CDR3 DNA sequence: TGCGCCAGCAGCTTGGAAGCGGGAGGGCTGGAAGAGCAGTACTTC.

V and J are TRBV6-6 and TRBJ2-2, with D maybe TRBD2 (7 bases). CDR3 length equals 16 residues. Germline CDR1 is MNHNY and CDR2 is SVGAGI (reference sequence). The V end lost 0 bases, the J end lost 6 bases, and 14 bases lay between the germline ends. The CDR3 nucleotides read TGTGCCAGCAGTTACTCAGGGGGGGCGGGGTCCGGGGAGCTGTTTTTT. Its protein is CASSYSGGAGSGELFF.

V and J are TRBV21-1 and TRBJ2-1; the table's D gene call, TRBD2, was not cross checked with the DNA. TRBV21-1 is flagged as a pseudogene. The CDR3 runs to 15 residues. CDR3 DNA sequence: TGTGCCAGCAACCAGACTCCCAAAAAATTGAATGAGCAGTTCTTC. It translates to CASNQTPKKLNEQFF.

The gene calls are TRBV15 and TRBJ2-7, with 7 bases fitting TRBD1. With V trimmed by 4 bases and J by 2 bases, 8 bases remained unmatched. In germline, CDR1 is LNHNV, CDR2 YYDKDF (reference sequence). CDR3 length equals 15 residues. This chain's CDR3 is CATSTHRGTTYEQYF. DNA of the CDR3: TGTGCCACCAGCACGCACAGGGGCACAACCTACGAGCAGTACTTC. Looking up the rest from reference TRBV15 and TRBJ2-7 gives the full variable domain: DAMVIQNPRYQVTQFGKPVTLSCSQTLNHNVMYWYQQKSSQAPKLLFHYYDKDFNNEADTPDNFQSRRPNTSFCFLDIRSPGLGDTAMYLCATSTHRGTTYEQYFGPGTRLTVT.

This clone appeared once. The V call is TRBV6-5, the J call TRBJ1-5; D is possibly TRBD1 (6 bases). Trimming cost V 6 bases and J 6 bases, with 12 bases left between them. CDR3 length: 13 amino acids. Germline loops: CDR1 MNHEY, CDR2 SVGAGI. For the CDR3, the DNA is TGTGCCAGCAGATCACAGGGAGCTCAGCCCCAGCATTTT. It translates to CASRSQGAQPQHF.

In its sample, this clone was seen a few times. The J gene is TRBJ2-5, the V gene TRBV18; 7 bases fit TRBD2. This CDR3 has 14 residues. Losses at the gene ends were 3 bases for V and 2 bases for J; bases not matched to a gene: 3. CDR1 is KGHSH and CDR2 is LQKENI in the germline V gene. The CDR3 DNA reads TGTGCCAGCTCACCTTGGACTAGGCAAGAGACCCAGTACTTC. Translating it yields CASSPWTRQETQYF.

V usage is TRBV10-3 and J usage is TRBJ1-2; D perhaps matches TRBD1 (6 bases). V was cut by 2 bases and J by 3 bases, with 19 bases left in between. The CDR3 loop spans 17 amino acids. In germline, CDR1 is ENHRY, CDR2 SYGVKD. The CDR3 reads CAISENPPAGAHYGYTF. CDR3 sequence (DNA): TGTGCCATCAGTGAGAACCCCCCGGCAGGGGCCCACTATGGCTACACCTTC.

This clone was seen a single time. The chain combines TRBV5-4 with TRBJ2-7; 8 bases align to TRBD2. This CDR3 is 17 amino acids long. Germline CDR1 is SGHNT and CDR2 is YYREEE (reference sequence). Trimming took 4 bases from V and 4 from J; bases not matched to a gene: 16. The CDR3 bases are TGTGCCAGCAGCCATGGGGATGGGTCTAGCGGGCCGTACGAGCAGTACTTC. Translated, it gives CASSHGDGSSGPYEQYF.

The chain recombines TRBV30 with TRBJ2-5; TRBD1 aligns across 11 bases. With 5 bases clipped from V and 4 bases from J, the junction kept 6 bases outside the gene matches. The CDR3 is 14 amino acids. The germline V gene encodes CDR1 GTSNPN and CDR2 SVGIG (reference sequence). The CDR3 sequence is CAWAVGTGGETQYF. The CDR3 bases are TGTGCCTGGGCGGTTGGGACAGGGGGAGAGACCCAGTACTTC.

This clone was seen once. The chain carries TRBV4-3 and TRBJ1-1; TRBD1 matches 8 bases. V was clipped by 0 bases and J by 4 bases; unmatched bases: 4. The CDR3 has 15 residues. The germline V gene encodes CDR1 LGHNA and CDR2 YSLEER. CDR3 sequence reads: CASSQERQGTTEAFF. CDR3 DNA: TGCGCCAGCAGCCAAGAGAGACAGGGGACCACTGAAGCTTTCTTT.

The sample holds a few counts of this clone. This chain links TRBV28 with TRBJ2-2, with 12 positions matching TRBD1. Germline V gene sequence: CDR1 MDHEN, CDR2 SYDVKM. Unmatched junction bases numbered 11, after V lost 5 bases and J lost 1 base. This CDR3 is 19 amino acids long. CDR3 sequence reads: CASSPLRGQGAKNTGELFF. The CDR3 DNA is TGTGCCAGCAGTCCCCTGAGGGGACAGGGGGCGAAGAACACCGGGGAGCTGTTTTTT.

The CDR3 nucleotides read TGCGCCAGCAGCATACTTTTCGGGGAGCTGTTTTTT. This gives the protein CASSILFGELFF. The chain uses TRBV5-1 and TRBJ2-2, with unresolved D. This CDR3 comprises 12 residues. CDR1 and CDR2 (germline): SGHRS, YFSETQ. Trimming removed 4 bases from V and 7 bases from J, with 8 bases in between.

The V call is TRBV4-3, the J call TRBJ2-1; TRBD2 agrees at 10 bases. Germline assignment: CDR1 LGHNA and CDR2 YSLEER. The CDR3 runs 16 residues. V shed 8 bases, J shed 6 bases, and the junction held 13 bases outside the gene matches. The CDR3 DNA follows: TGCGCCAGCTCAACGTCCTTAGCGGGAGGCCCCAATGAGCAGTTCTTC. As protein: CASSTSLAGGPNEQFF.

The V and J genes are TRBV9 and TRBJ2-2, with 7 bases fitting TRBD1. This CDR3 region has 14 residues. Trimming cost V 4 bases and J 6 bases; bases outside gene matches: 6. Per the germline V gene, CDR1 is SGDLS and CDR2 is YYNGEE. This CDR3 reads CASSLYGQAGELFF. CDR3 sequence (DNA): TGTGCCAGCAGCTTATATGGACAGGCCGGGGAGCTGTTTTTT.